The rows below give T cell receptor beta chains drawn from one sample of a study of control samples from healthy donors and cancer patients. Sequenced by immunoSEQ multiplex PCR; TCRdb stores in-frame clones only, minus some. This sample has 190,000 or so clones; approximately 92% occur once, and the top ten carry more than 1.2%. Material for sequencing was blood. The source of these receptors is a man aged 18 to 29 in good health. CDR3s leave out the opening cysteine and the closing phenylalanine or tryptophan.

ATIGQGRTYGYT	12	TRBV6-6	TRBJ1-2
AWSAGQTNTEAF	12	TRBV30	TRBJ1-1
ASNRPLNTEAF	11	TRBV14	TRBJ1-1
AWSVHPGQGGYEQY	14	TRBV30	TRBJ2-7
ASSLLGEPYGYT	12	TRBV14	TRBJ1-2
ASSPGGVWSEQY	12	TRBV11-1	TRBJ2-7
ASSLSTDRSNTGELF	15	TRBV5-1	TRBJ2-2
ASRKGDTEAF	10	TRBV27	TRBJ1-1
ASSFGGPSDTEAF	13	TRBV11-2	TRBJ1-1
ASSLTGTSSYNSPLH	15	TRBV7-9	TRBJ1-6
ASSRDRGPYNEQF	13	TRBV3-1/TRBV3-2	TRBJ2-1